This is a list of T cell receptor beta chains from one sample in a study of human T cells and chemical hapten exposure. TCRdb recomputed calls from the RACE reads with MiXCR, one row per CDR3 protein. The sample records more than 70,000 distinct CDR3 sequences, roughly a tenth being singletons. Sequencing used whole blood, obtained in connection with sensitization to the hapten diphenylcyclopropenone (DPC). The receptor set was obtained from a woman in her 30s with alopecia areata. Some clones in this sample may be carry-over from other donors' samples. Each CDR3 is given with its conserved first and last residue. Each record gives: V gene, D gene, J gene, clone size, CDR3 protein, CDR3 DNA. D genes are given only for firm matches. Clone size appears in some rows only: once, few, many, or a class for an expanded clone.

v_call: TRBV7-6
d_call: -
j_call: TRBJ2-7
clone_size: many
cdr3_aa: CASSLGADTYEQYF
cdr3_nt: TGTGCCAGCAGCTTAGGGGCAGACACCTACGAGCAGTACTTC

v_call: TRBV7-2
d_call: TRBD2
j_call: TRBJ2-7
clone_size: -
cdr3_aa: CASSLKAGGPYEQYF
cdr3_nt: TGTGCCAGCAGCTTAAAGGCGGGAGGGCCGTACGAGCAGTACTTC

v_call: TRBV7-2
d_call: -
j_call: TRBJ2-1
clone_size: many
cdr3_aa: CASSSQSEYNEQFF
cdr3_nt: TGTGCCAGCAGCTCCCAAAGCGAGTACAATGAGCAGTTCTTC

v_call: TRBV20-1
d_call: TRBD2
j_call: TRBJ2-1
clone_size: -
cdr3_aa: CSARDRLLAGGPINNGQFF
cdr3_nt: TGCAGTGCTAGAGACCGCCTACTAGCGGGGGGACCCATAAACAATGGGCAGTTCTTC

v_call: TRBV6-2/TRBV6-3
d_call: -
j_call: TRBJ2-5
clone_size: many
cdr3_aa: CASSYSRRNQETQYF
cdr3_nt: TGTGCCAGCAGTTACTCGAGGAGGAATCAAGAGACCCAGTACTTC

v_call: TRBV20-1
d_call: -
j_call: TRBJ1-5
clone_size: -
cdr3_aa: CSVRKTYSNQPQHF
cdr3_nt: TGCAGTGTAAGGAAAACCTATAGCAATCAGCCCCAGCATTTT

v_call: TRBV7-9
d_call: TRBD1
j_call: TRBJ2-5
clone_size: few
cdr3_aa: CASSYGTAEGETQYF
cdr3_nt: TGTGCCAGCAGCTACGGGACAGCCGAAGGAGAGACCCAGTACTTC

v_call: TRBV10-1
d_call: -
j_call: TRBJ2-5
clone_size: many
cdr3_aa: CASSEDRRETQYF
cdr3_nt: TGCGCCAGCAGTGAGGATCGAAGAGAGACCCAGTACTTC

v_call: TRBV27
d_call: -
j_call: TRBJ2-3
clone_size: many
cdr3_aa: CASSPYHSQTNTQYF
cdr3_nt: TGTGCCAGCAGTCCATACCACTCCCAGACAAATACGCAGTATTTT

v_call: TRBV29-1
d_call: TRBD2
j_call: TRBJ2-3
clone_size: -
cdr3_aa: CSVGPGTSVASTDTQYF
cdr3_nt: TGCAGCGTGGGTCCCGGGACTAGCGTCGCTAGCACAGATACGCAGTATTTT

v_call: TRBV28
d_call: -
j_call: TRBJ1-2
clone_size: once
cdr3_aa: CASSYEGYGYTF
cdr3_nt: TGTGCCAGCAGTTACGAAGGATATGGCTACACCTTC

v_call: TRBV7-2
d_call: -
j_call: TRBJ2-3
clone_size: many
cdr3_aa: CASSLAPLWDTQYF
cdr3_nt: TGTGCCAGCAGCTTAGCACCACTCTGGGATACGCAGTATTTT

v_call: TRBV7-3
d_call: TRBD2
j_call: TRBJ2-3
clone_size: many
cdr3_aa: CASSSSGLAGDTQYF
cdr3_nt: TGTGCCAGCAGCTCGTCGGGACTAGCGGGAGATACGCAGTATTTT